This TCR beta chain was identified in a study of STAT5B mutations in CD4+ large granular lymphocyte leukemia. Study-level background: Healthy donors showed HLA-associated enrichment of the CDR3 'QG' motif.

A remark on this clone: Its antigen is undetermined.

Assay: immunoSEQ multiplex PCR; the TCRdb copy retains only in-frame clones and omits some. The table records 30,000 to 40,000 clones, less than 85% of them present only once. Points from the study as a whole: CD4-sorted patient repertoires seemed more clonal than healthy CD4+ repertoires. 8/27 top patient clones versus 2/35 control clones were TRBV06-family.

The germline V gene has CDR1 SGHDT and CDR2 YYEEEE. V was shortened by 2 bases and J by 4 bases, with 11 bases between the two germline ends. The CDR3 length is 14 residues. This receptor was obtained from a human donor in good health. The chain couples TRBV5-6 to TRBJ2-3; tentatively, D is TRBD2 (5 bases). What was sequenced was CD4+ T cells from blood buffy coats. As DNA, the CDR3 is TGTGCCAGCAGCTTAGGTCCGAGGGCAGATACGCAGTATTTT. It codes for CASSLGPRADTQYF.